Presented here are 5 T cell receptor beta chains from one specimen sequenced in a study of blood T cell repertoires in COVID-19. Produced via immunoSEQ multiplex PCR; TCRdb's table is partial and in-frame only. The sample has 300,000 to 350,000 clones; around 90% are singletons. Sequencing was carried out using PBMCs or T cells enriched from blood (not recorded which). All receptors come from a woman between 18 and 30 years old with acute COVID-19.

Only one count was recorded for this clone. The chain's CDR3 is CASSPGHFNYGYTF. DNA for the CDR3: TGTGCCAGCAGCCCGGGACATTTTAACTATGGCTACACCTTC. This chain uses TRBV3-1 (or the pseudogene TRBV3-2) with TRBJ1-2; D perhaps matches TRBD1 (6 bases). The V gene lost 4 bases and the J gene lost 1 base, with 10 bases spanning the gap. The germline V gene encodes CDR1 LGHDT and CDR2 YNNKEL (reference sequence). This CDR3 has 14 residues.

This sequence joins TRBV28 and TRBJ2-7; a weak D match, TRBD2 (6 bases). CDR1 and CDR2 from the germline V gene are MDHEN and SYDVKM. This CDR3 spans 12 amino acids. Deletions cut 4 bases from V and 3 bases from J, with 7 bases between. This chain's CDR3 is CASSWRDYEQYF. CDR3 sequence (DNA): TGTGCCAGCAGTTGGCGGGACTACGAGCAGTACTTC.

This clone was seen only once. This chain connects TRBV5-6 to TRBJ2-7; 7 nucleotides agree with TRBD2. This CDR3 region has 16 residues. J gave up 3 bases and V 0 bases, and 9 bases lay outside the gene matches. The germline CDR1 and CDR2 sequences are SGHDT and YYEEEE. The CDR3, as DNA: TGTGCCAGCAGCTTGGGGGTGGGAGGGGACTACTACGAGCAGTACTTC. Translated, it gives CASSLGVGGDYYEQYF.

The chain couples TRBV27 to TRBJ1-4; the D gene is possibly TRBD1 (5 bases). CDR3 length equals 14 residues. Trimming pared 4 bases from V and 11 bases from J, leaving 17 bases between. Looked up from germline, CDR1 is MNHEY and CDR2 is SMNVEV (reference sequence). CDR3 in amino acids: CASSSMTDLRKLFF. CDR3 sequence (DNA): TGTGCCAGCAGTTCGATGACAGATCTGCGGAAACTGTTTTTT.

This clone has more than one count but fewer than ten. This sequence joins TRBV4-2 and TRBJ1-5; tentative D call: TRBD1 (5 bases). Trimming pared 2 bases from V and 2 bases from J, leaving 10 bases between. CDR1 is LGHNA, CDR2 YNFKEQ, per germline. The CDR3 is 15 residues long. The CDR3 region has the DNA TGTGCCAGCAGCCAAAGGTGGGGGGGCAATCAGCCCCAGCATTTT. Its translation is CASSQRWGGNQPQHF.